A single sample is the source of the 9 T cell receptor beta chains below, sequenced in a study of T-cell reconstitution after alpha-beta-depleted transplantation in children (dated by TCRdb to 2015 to 2016). Preparation of the library involved PCR. The run used an Illumina HiSeq 2500. TCR libraries were prepared with molecular barcoding, using unique molecular identifiers to normalize TCRbeta repertoire quantification. In-frame beta chains were kept once TCRdb had trimmed the public reads at Q25 with fastp and called clones with MiXCR. CDR3 protein duplicates are merged, each entry listing the most common genes and DNA. Across this sample there are some 390,000 distinct CDR3 sequences, with around 21% seen only once. 3.8% of the sample comes from the top ten. The source was PBMCs from the stem cell graft donor, collected from the stem cell graft. These receptors were obtained from a human donor who donated a stem cell graft to a child with acute myeloid leukemia.

The sample holds a few counts of this clonotype. CDR3 sequence (DNA): TGTGCCAGCACGCAGGACCATCAGACCCAGTACTTC. Protein product: CASTQDHQTQYF. V and J are TRBV6-5 and TRBJ2-5; D ambiguous. Germline CDR1 is MNHEY and CDR2 is SVGAGI. V was pared by 7 bases and J by 6 bases, with 12 bases between. The CDR3 covers 12 residues.

This clonotype qualifies as medium-sized. The rearrangement joins TRBV20-1 to TRBJ2-1; possibly TRBD2 for D (5 bases). Germline CDR1 and CDR2: DFQATT and SNEGSKA (reference sequence). This CDR3 has 14 amino acids. V lost 5 bases to trimming and J lost 3 bases, with 14 bases between them. This CDR3 reads CSAPHGNDYNEQFF. For the CDR3, the DNA is TGCAGTGCTCCGCACGGGAACGACTACAATGAGCAGTTCTTC.

The CDR3 coding sequence is TGTGCCAGCATCGACCGGGACAGGGTGTACAATGAGCAGTTCTTC. Amino acid sequence: CASIDRDRVYNEQFF. The V call is TRBV28, the J call TRBJ2-1, with TRBD1 matching 9 bases. This CDR3 contains 15 residues. V dropped 7 bases and J dropped 4; count of bases not matched to a gene: 8. CDR1 is MDHEN and CDR2 is SYDVKM in the germline V gene.

This clonotype was counted between two and nine times. This chain connects TRBV6-2 or TRBV6-3 to TRBJ2-7; 11 bases match TRBD2. The CDR3 is 15 amino acids. CDR1 is MNHEY, CDR2 SVGEGT, per germline. With 6 bases clipped from V and 3 bases from J, the junction kept 7 bases outside the gene matches. CDR3 coding DNA: TGTGCCAGCAGACTCCGCGGGACTAGCGGCTACGAGCAGTACTTC. Protein product: CASRLRGTSGYEQYF.

This chain joins TRBV5-6 and TRBJ2-5; 8 bases fit TRBD1. V gave up 4 bases and J gave up 5 bases; unmatched junction bases: 7. The CDR3 consists of 14 residues. Per the germline V gene, CDR1 is SGHDT and CDR2 is YYEEEE. The CDR3 region has the DNA TGTGCCAGCAGCGATCAGGGGGCTGGGGAGACCCAGTACTTC. Protein product: CASSDQGAGETQYF.

This rearrangement joins TRBV6-1 to TRBJ2-1; tentatively, D is TRBD2 (6 bases). Trimming shortened V by 8 bases and J by 1 base, and 15 bases separated the two germline ends. The CDR3 has 15 residues. Germline values: CDR1 MNHNS, CDR2 SASEGT. Written as DNA, the CDR3 is TGTGCCAGCCGGGACTTATACGCTTCCTACAATGAGCAGTTCTTC. This gives the protein CASRDLYASYNEQFF.

As to this clonotype: It is unclear where the CDR3 begins or ends on the DNA, so no DNA is shown, and the CDR3 is as TCRdb lists it. This sequence joins TRBV20-1 and TRBJ2-7; the DNA was not compared with TRBD1, the D call given in the table. From its first to its last residue, the CDR3 has 13 amino acids. Germline V CDR1 and CDR2: DFQATT, SNEGSKA (reference sequence). The chain's CDR3 is CCAWGQGADLQYF.

In its sample, this clonotype was seen a few times. This chain uses TRBV24-1 with TRBJ2-7, with D perhaps matching TRBD1 (5 bases). The V and J ends lost 3 bases and 6 bases respectively, with 14 bases between them. The CDR3 totals 14 residues. Germline lookup yields CDR1 KGHDR and CDR2 SFDVKD. The CDR3, as DNA: TGTGCCACCAGTGATGGGGCCCCACCCGGCGAGCAGTACTTC. Encoded protein: CATSDGAPPGEQYF.

The genes are TRBV11-2 and TRBJ2-3; D may be TRBD2 (6 bases). The germline V and J ends were trimmed by 4 bases and 6 bases, with 14 bases remaining between them. The CDR3 loop spans 14 amino acids. Germline assignment: CDR1 SGHAT and CDR2 FQNNGV. This CDR3 reads CASSSQSGVDTQYF. The DNA of the CDR3 is TGTGCCAGCAGCTCCCAATCGGGAGTGGATACGCAGTATTTT.